This TCR beta chain derives from a study of shared clonotypes between healthy human individuals. V shed 1 base and J 7 bases; nucleotides not matched to a gene: 7. CDR3 size: 16 residues. Germline V gene lookup returns CDR1 MNHEY and CDR2 SVGAGI. CD45RO-negative, CCR7-positively selected cells formed the naive CD8 fraction, excluding terminally differentiated effector memory CD45RA+ cells. Each replicate PCR on the sorted subsets used roughly 200 ng DNA (approximately 33,000 T cell genomes). Profiling relied on immunoSEQ multiplex PCR, and the TCRdb table lists in-frame clones only, not all of them. Seen here are some 1,900,000 clones, approximately 94% observed once, and the top ten hold approximately 1%.

This clonotype was obtained from a young man in good health. The sequencing input was naive CD8+ T cells sorted from blood. The rearrangement joins TRBV6-5 to TRBJ1-6; 7 bases are a match to TRBD1. DNA for the CDR3: TGTGCCAGCAGTTACTTTCTGGGACAGCTAAATTCACCCCTCCACTTT. Amino acid sequence: CASSYFLGQLNSPLHF.